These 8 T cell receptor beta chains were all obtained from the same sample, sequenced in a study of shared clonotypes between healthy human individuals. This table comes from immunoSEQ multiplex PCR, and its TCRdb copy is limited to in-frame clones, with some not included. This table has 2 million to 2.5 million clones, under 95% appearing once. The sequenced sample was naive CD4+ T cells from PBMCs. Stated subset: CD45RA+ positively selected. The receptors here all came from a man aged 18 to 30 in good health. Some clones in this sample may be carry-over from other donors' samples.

CDR3 nucleotide sequence: TGTGCCAGCAGCTTATTAGCGGGAGGCCCTCGGGAGCAGTTCTTC. This codes for CASSLLAGGPREQFF. This rearrangement joins TRBV5-6 to TRBJ2-1; 10 positions match TRBD2. The CDR3 is made up of 15 amino acids. Losses at the gene ends were 2 bases for V and 10 bases for J; bases not matched to a gene: 9. Germline V gives CDR1 SGHDT, CDR2 YYEEEE.

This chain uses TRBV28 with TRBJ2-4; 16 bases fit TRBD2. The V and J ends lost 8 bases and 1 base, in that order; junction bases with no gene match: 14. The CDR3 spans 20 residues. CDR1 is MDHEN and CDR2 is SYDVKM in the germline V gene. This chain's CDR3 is CASARWGLAGGKGAKNIQYF. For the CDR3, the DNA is TGTGCCAGCGCCCGATGGGGACTAGCGGGAGGGAAGGGTGCCAAAAACATTCAGTACTTC.

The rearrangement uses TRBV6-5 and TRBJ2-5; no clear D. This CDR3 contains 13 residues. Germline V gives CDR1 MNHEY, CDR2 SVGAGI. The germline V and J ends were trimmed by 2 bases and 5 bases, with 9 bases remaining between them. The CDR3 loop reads CASSYGGWETQYF. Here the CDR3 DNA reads TGTGCCAGCAGTTACGGCGGTTGGGAGACCCAGTACTTC.

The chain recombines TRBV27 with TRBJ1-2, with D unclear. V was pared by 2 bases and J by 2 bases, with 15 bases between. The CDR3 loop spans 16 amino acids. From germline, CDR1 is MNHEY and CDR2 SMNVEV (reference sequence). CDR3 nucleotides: TGTGCCAGCAGTTTAAATCGACCCTCCAGCAACTATGGCTACACCTTC. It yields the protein CASSLNRPSSNYGYTF.

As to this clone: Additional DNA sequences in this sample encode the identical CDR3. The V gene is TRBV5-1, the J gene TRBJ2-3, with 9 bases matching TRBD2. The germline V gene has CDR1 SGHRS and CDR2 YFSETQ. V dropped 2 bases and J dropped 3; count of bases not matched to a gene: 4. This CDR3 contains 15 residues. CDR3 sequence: CASSLAGGLTDTQYF. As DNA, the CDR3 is TGCGCCAGCAGCTTAGCGGGAGGACTGACAGATACGCAGTATTTT.

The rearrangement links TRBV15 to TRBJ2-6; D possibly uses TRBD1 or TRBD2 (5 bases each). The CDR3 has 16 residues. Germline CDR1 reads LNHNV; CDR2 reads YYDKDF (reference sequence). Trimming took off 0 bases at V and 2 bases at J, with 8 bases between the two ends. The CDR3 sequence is CATSRDLGAGANVLTF. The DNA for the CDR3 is TGTGCCACCAGCAGAGATTTGGGGGCTGGGGCCAACGTCCTGACTTTC.

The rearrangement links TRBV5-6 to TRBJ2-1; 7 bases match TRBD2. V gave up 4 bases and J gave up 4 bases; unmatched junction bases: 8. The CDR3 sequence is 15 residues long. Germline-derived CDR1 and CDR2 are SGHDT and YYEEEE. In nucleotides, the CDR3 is TGTGCCAGCAGCCCGCCCGTGGGAGGGTACAATGAGCAGTTCTTC. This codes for CASSPPVGGYNEQFF.

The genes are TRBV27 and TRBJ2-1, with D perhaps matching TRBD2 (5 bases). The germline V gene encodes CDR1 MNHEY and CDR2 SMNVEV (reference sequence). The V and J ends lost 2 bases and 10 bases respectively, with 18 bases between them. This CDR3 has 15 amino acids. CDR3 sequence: CASSLGGSRPGEQFF. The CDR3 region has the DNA TGTGCCAGCAGTTTAGGTGGGAGTCGTCCCGGGGAGCAGTTCTTC.